This T cell receptor (beta chain) was recorded in a study of blood T cell repertoires in COVID-19. Study processing details: Amplification from reference gene primers served as the basis for estimated nucleated cell counts. TCRdb's copy holds only in-frame clones and misses some; the assay was immunoSEQ multiplex PCR. That table furnishes V, J and clone size, whereas the DNA furnished D and trimming. The data contain some 110,000 clones, less than 85% of them singletons. Germline loops: CDR1 KGHSH, CDR2 LQKENI. Losses at the gene ends were 5 bases for V and 3 bases for J; bases not matched to a gene: 16. The CDR3 totals 18 residues.

The chain joins TRBV18 to TRBJ1-2, with 9 positions matching TRBD1. Sequencing was performed on peripheral blood. This TCR was sampled from a woman between 55 and 75 years old with acute or convalescent COVID-19. In nucleotides, the CDR3 is TGTGCCAGCTCAGCTACATGGGACCGGGACAGGGCAGACTATGGCTACACCTTC. It is translated as CASSATWDRDRADYGYTF. The whole variable domain, filled in from reference TRBV18 and TRBJ1-2, reads NAGVMQNPRHLVRRRGQEARLRCSPMKGHSHVYWYRQLPEEGLKFMVYLQKENIIDESGMPKERFSAEFPKEGPSILRIQQVVRGDSAAYFCASSATWDRDRADYGYTFGSGTRLTVV.